The T cell receptor (beta chain) under discussion was sequenced for a study of cytomegalovirus exposure and HLA in healthy donors. Overall study findings and caveats: There were around 160 TCR beta chains listed as cytomegalovirus-associated. TCR beta sequences numbering under 20,000 were associated with HLA alleles at 0.05 false discovery rate in a later analysis.

Worth noting for this clone: What it binds is unknown.

The V gene's germline CDR1 is GTSNPN and CDR2 SVGIG (reference sequence). This CDR3 has 12 residues. The trim removed 5 bases at V and 6 bases at J, leaving 4 bases unmatched. Primers: 60 Vbeta forward and 13 Jbeta reverse. The method was immunoSEQ multiplex PCR; TCRdb's version includes in-frame clones alone and lacks a portion of them. Listed are roughly 200,000 clones; approximately 6.4% falls within the top ten. This sequence joins TRBV30 and TRBJ1-2; 9 bases align to TRBD1. The specimen was PBMCs. This sequence was found in a man aged 30 to 39 in good health and CMV-seronegative. The CDR3 region is CAWDRGGDGYTF. The CDR3, as DNA: TGTGCCTGGGACAGGGGGGGAGATGGCTACACCTTC.